This passage covers 32 T cell receptor beta chains from one sample sequenced in a study of cytomegalovirus exposure and HLA in healthy donors. Amplification used 60 Vbeta primers and 13 Jbeta primers. The table came from immunoSEQ multiplex PCR; TCRdb's copy has only in-frame clones and leaves some out. The table shows 90,000 to 150,000 clones, with roughly 78% occurring only once. Sequencing input: PBMCs. These receptors originate from a woman aged 30 to 39 in good health and CMV-seropositive.

This clone was detected only a few times. This rearrangement joins TRBV7-9 to TRBJ1-3, with no clear D. The V end was cut by 1 base, the J end by 4 bases, with 11 bases between. Germline V gene lookup returns CDR1 SEHNR and CDR2 FQNEAQ (reference sequence). The CDR3 is 15 residues long. The CDR3 bases are TGTGCCAGCAGCTTAGGTGATGGCGGGGGAAACACCATATATTTT. Amino acids: CASSLGDGGGNTIYF. Supplemented by reference TRBV7-9 and TRBJ1-3, the full variable domain reads DTGVSQNPRHKITKRGQNVTFRCDPISEHNRLYWYRQTLGQGPEFLTYFQNEAQLEKSRLLSDRFSAERPKGSFSTLEIQRTEQGDSAMYLCASSLGDGGGNTIYFGEGSWLTVV.

The chain recombines TRBV5-8 with TRBJ2-4; 8 positions match TRBD1. Trimming removed 6 bases from V and 3 bases from J; junction bases left unmatched: 2. Germline lookup yields CDR1 SGHTS and CDR2 YDEGEE. This CDR3 is built from 13 residues. CDR3 bases: TGTGCCAGCACCGACAGGGGCAAAAACATTCAGTACTTC. Its protein product is CASTDRGKNIQYF.

A note on this clone: The junction departs from the called germline gene at one end, perhaps through a read error. This chain connects TRBV7-9 to TRBJ1-6; 9 bases align to TRBD1. CDR3 size: 13 residues. Germline assignment: CDR1 SEHNR and CDR2 FQNEAQ (reference sequence). CDR3 nucleotides: TGTTCCAGCGGTTCGGGACAGGGCTCACCCCTCCACTTT. The encoded protein is CSSGSGQGSPLHF.

The chain couples TRBV9 to TRBJ2-7; 9 nucleotides agree with TRBD1. V dropped 4 bases and J dropped 6; count of bases not matched to a gene: 8. Germline-derived CDR1 and CDR2 are SGDLS and YYNGEE. CDR3 length equals 14 residues. CDR3 in DNA: TGTGCCAGCAGCTCGAAGGGACAGGGCGGCGAGCAGTACTTC. Translated: CASSSKGQGGEQYF. The whole variable domain, remainder taken from reference TRBV9 and TRBJ2-7, is DSGVTQTPKHLITATGQRVTLRCSPRSGDLSVYWYQQSLDQGLQFLIQYYNGEERAKGNILERFSAQQFPDLHSELNLSSLELGDSALYFCASSSKGQGGEQYFGPGTRLTVT.

In this sample, this clone turned up a few times. The sample has other DNA sequences that encode this CDR3 too. The chain is built from TRBV29-1 and TRBJ1-3; D unclear. CDR1 and CDR2 from the germline V gene are SQVTM and ANQGSEA. The CDR3 is made up of 13 amino acids. V shed 5 bases and J shed 0 bases, with 8 bases lying between them. The CDR3 bases are TGCAGCGTTAAGCCGAGCTCTGGAAACACCATATATTTT. Amino acids: CSVKPSSGNTIYF.

The chain couples TRBV27 to TRBJ2-7; 9 nucleotides agree with TRBD1. CDR1 and CDR2 (germline): MNHEY, SMNVEV (reference sequence). Germline trimming cut 4 bases from V and 3 bases from J; bases unmatched to any gene: 4. CDR3 length: 14 residues. Written as DNA, the CDR3 is TGTGCCAGCAGTTGGGGGACAGGGATCTACGAGCAGTACTTC. Protein: CASSWGTGIYEQYF.

J is TRBJ2-5 and V is TRBV18, with 8 bases matching TRBD2. CDR1 KGHSH and CDR2 LQKENI come from the germline V gene. The CDR3 covers 15 residues. Germline trimming cut 3 bases from V and 5 bases from J; bases unmatched to any gene: 8. CDR3 DNA sequence: TGTGCCAGCTCACCCCCCGGACTAGCTTGGGAGACCCAGTACTTC. Its translation: CASSPPGLAWETQYF. The full variable domain, completed using reference TRBV18 and TRBJ2-5, is NAGVMQNPRHLVRRRGQEARLRCSPMKGHSHVYWYRQLPEEGLKFMVYLQKENIIDESGMPKERFSAEFPKEGPSILRIQQVVRGDSAAYFCASSPPGLAWETQYFGPGTRLLVL.

This clone has only a few counts. V usage is TRBV7-2 and J usage is TRBJ1-2; 11 nucleotides agree with TRBD1. With 3 bases clipped from V and 5 bases from J, the junction kept 5 bases outside the gene matches. The CDR3 totals 15 residues. Germline V gene data show CDR1 as SGHTA and CDR2 as FQGNSA. DNA for the CDR3: TGTGCCAGCAGCTTCAAGGGACAGGGGGATTATGGCTACACCTTC. Its translation: CASSFKGQGDYGYTF. Supplemented by reference TRBV7-2 and TRBJ1-2, the full variable domain reads GAGVSQSPSNKVTEKGKDVELRCDPISGHTALYWYRQSLGQGLEFLIYFQGNSAPDKSGLPSDRFSAERTGGSVSTLTIQRTQQEDSAVYLCASSFKGQGDYGYTFGSGTRLTVV.

The V call is TRBV19, the J call TRBJ2-5; D remains unclear. This CDR3 spans 14 amino acids. CDR1 is LNHDA and CDR2 is SQIVND in the germline V gene (reference sequence). The ends were cut back, 5 bases at V and 5 bases at J, with 15 bases in the middle. The CDR3 protein is CASSVAATGETQYF. The CDR3 coding sequence is TGTGCCAGTAGTGTGGCGGCCACCGGGGAGACCCAGTACTTC.

The rearrangement links TRBV21-1 to TRBJ2-1; the table's D call of TRBD2 was not tested on the DNA. TRBV21-1 is described as a pseudogene. This CDR3 region has 16 residues. CDR3 amino acids: CASSPPGGGFYNEQFF. The CDR3 DNA is TGTGCCAGCTCTCCCCCGGGCGGGGGGTTCTACAATGAGCAGTTCTTC.

This clone has only a few counts. The chain is built from TRBV15 and TRBJ2-1, with D perhaps TRBD1 (7 bases). Per the germline V gene, CDR1 is LNHNV and CDR2 is YYDKDF (reference sequence). Trimming removed 6 bases at V and 5 bases at J, with 14 bases between. The CDR3 sequence is 14 residues long. The CDR3 region is CATRTGRSNNEQFF. CDR3 bases: TGTGCCACCAGGACAGGGAGGTCCAACAATGAGCAGTTCTTC.

V gene TRBV19 combines with J gene TRBJ1-2; D is uncertain. The V gene lost 4 bases and the J gene lost 4 bases, with 10 bases spanning the gap. Germline V gives CDR1 LNHDA, CDR2 SQIVND (reference sequence). The CDR3 has 13 amino acids. The CDR3 region has the DNA TGTGCCAGTAGTACAGATCGGTTCTATGGCTACACCTTC. Its protein product is CASSTDRFYGYTF.

This sequence joins TRBV4-1 and TRBJ1-1; possible D gene TRBD1, 6 bases. This CDR3 spans 15 amino acids. Germline V CDR1 and CDR2: MGHRA, YSYEKL. V lost 3 bases to trimming and J lost 4 bases, with 15 bases between them. CDR3 DNA sequence: TGCGCCAGCAGCCAGGGGGGGGGAGGGGGCACTGAAGCTTTCTTT. Its protein product is CASSQGGGGGTEAFF.

The chain combines TRBV4-1 with TRBJ2-2; possibly TRBD1 for D (5 bases). The CDR3 sequence is 16 residues long. CDR1 is MGHRA and CDR2 is YSYEKL in the germline V gene. V was clipped by 4 bases and J by 6 bases, with 18 bases between them. CDR3 sequence: CASSPIRTGAAGELFF. CDR3 coding DNA: TGCGCCAGCAGCCCGATTCGTACAGGCGCAGCCGGGGAGCTGTTTTTT.

V is TRBV6-1 and J is TRBJ1-1; TRBD1 aligns across 9 bases. The CDR3 is made up of 14 amino acids. V was clipped by 8 bases and J by 6 bases; unmatched bases: 10. Germline CDR1 is MNHNS and CDR2 is SASEGT. The CDR3 nucleotides are TGTGCCAGCCAGTCCGGGACAGGGTTGCCTGAAGCTTTCTTT. This sequence encodes CASQSGTGLPEAFF.

This chain uses TRBV18 with TRBJ1-4, with D possibly matching TRBD1 (5 bases). Trimming took 3 bases from V and 2 from J, leaving 10 bases between them. The V gene's germline CDR1 is KGHSH and CDR2 LQKENI. This CDR3 has 15 amino acids. The CDR3 is CASSPAGMTNEKLFF. The DNA for the CDR3 is TGTGCCAGCTCACCCGCAGGGATGACTAATGAAAAACTGTTTTTT.

This clone was seen just once. The chain has TRBV30 and TRBJ1-3; D remains ambiguous. Trimming took off 1 base at V and 4 bases at J, with 11 bases between the two ends. Germline assignment: CDR1 GTSNPN and CDR2 SVGIG (reference sequence). The CDR3 spans 14 residues. This CDR3 is CAWSGRISGNTIYF. CDR3 bases: TGTGCCTGGAGTGGGCGGATAAGCGGAAACACCATATATTTT.

The chain is built from TRBV10-1 and TRBJ1-2; D is unresolved. This CDR3 has 18 residues. In germline, CDR1 is WNHNN, CDR2 SYGVQD (reference sequence). Trimming removed 2 bases from V and 1 base from J, with 20 bases in between. CDR3 bases: TGCGCCAGCAGTGAGCAAGAACAGACCCGCCCCCTTAACTATGGCTACACCTTC. As protein: CASSEQEQTRPLNYGYTF.

The table lists this clone with a few counts. The chain joins TRBV4-1 to TRBJ2-7; D gene uncertain. This CDR3 spans 17 amino acids. V lost 0 bases and J 4 bases, leaving 19 bases between the germline ends. Germline CDR1 and CDR2: MGHRA and YSYEKL. The CDR3: CASSQEAPGSFFYEQYF. Written as DNA, the CDR3 is TGCGCCAGCAGCCAAGAGGCGCCCGGGTCCTTCTTTTACGAGCAGTACTTC.

This clone was seen a handful of times. The rearrangement joins TRBV10-1 to TRBJ2-5; 8 bases line up with TRBD2. V shed 6 bases and J 2 bases; nucleotides not matched to a gene: 5. The germline V gene encodes CDR1 WNHNN and CDR2 SYGVQD (reference sequence). CDR3 size: 14 residues. CDR3 DNA: TGCGCCAGCAGAGAGCGGGGGAGGCAAGAGACCCAGTACTTC. Encoded protein: CASRERGRQETQYF.

The V call is TRBV11-3, the J call TRBJ2-1; 8 positions match TRBD2. Germline CDR1 is SGHNT and CDR2 is YENEEA. The CDR3 has 14 amino acids. V trimming: 5 bases; J trimming: 4 bases; junction bases outside the gene matches: 4. CDR3 bases: TGTGCCAGCAGCCAACGGGGGGGGTACAATGAGCAGTTCTTC. Residues: CASSQRGGYNEQFF.

This clone appeared once. J is TRBJ1-3 and V is TRBV7-6; 8 bases map to TRBD1. CDR3 length: 19 amino acids. The germline CDR1 and CDR2 sequences are SGHVS and FNYEAQ. The V gene end was trimmed by 0 bases and the J gene end by 0 bases; junction bases not matched to a gene: 10. Here the CDR3 reads CASSLATGATLSSGNTIYF. In DNA form, the CDR3 reads TGTGCCAGCAGCTTAGCGACAGGGGCCACTCTAAGCTCTGGAAACACCATATATTTT.

This clone was observed a few times. The gene calls are TRBV29-1 and TRBJ2-7; 8 bases align to TRBD1. Germline lookup yields CDR1 SQVTM and CDR2 ANQGSEA. After removal of 5 bases from V and 3 bases from J, the junction contained 6 bases not matched to a gene. This CDR3 is built from 13 residues. CDR3 nucleotide sequence: TGCAGCGTTTGGGGACAGGCCGTCTACGAGCAGTACTTC. Residues: CSVWGQAVYEQYF.

The rearrangement uses TRBV5-1 and TRBJ1-2; D is perhaps TRBD1 (5 bases). The V gene lost 1 base and the J gene lost 9 bases, with 13 bases spanning the gap. Germline CDR1 and CDR2: SGHRS and YFSETQ. This CDR3 region has 13 residues. Written as DNA, the CDR3 is TGCGCCAGCAGCTTGACCGGGGAGGGGAGCTACACCTTC. Translation gives CASSLTGEGSYTF.

CDR3 residues: CASTTHRGEAFF. CDR3 in DNA: TGTGCCAGTACTACCCACAGGGGGGAAGCTTTCTTT. The J gene is TRBJ1-1, the V gene TRBV19, with 8 bases fitting TRBD1. This CDR3 spans 12 amino acids. With 7 bases clipped from V and 8 bases from J, the junction kept 6 bases outside the gene matches. Germline CDR1 reads LNHDA; CDR2 reads SQIVND (reference sequence).

The chain combines TRBV7-2 with TRBJ1-4; D gene unclear. The V gene's germline CDR1 is SGHTA and CDR2 FQGNSA. The CDR3 is 14 amino acids. V lost 5 bases and J lost 0, with 7 bases in between. DNA of the CDR3: TGTGCCAGCAGCCTTTCCGCAACTAATGAAAAACTGTTTTTT. This encodes CASSLSATNEKLFF.

The chain links TRBV27 to TRBJ2-4; possible D gene TRBD1, 5 bases. CDR3 length: 14 residues. CDR1 is MNHEY, CDR2 SMNVEV, per germline (reference sequence). Trimming pared 5 bases from V and 6 bases from J, leaving 14 bases between. CDR3 residues: CASSRTVDRNIQYF. In DNA form, the CDR3 reads TGTGCCAGCAGTCGAACAGTAGACAGAAACATTCAGTACTTC.

This clone was seen a handful of times. The genes are TRBV7-8 and TRBJ2-1, with a possible D match to TRBD1 (6 bases). The ends were cut back, 5 bases at V and 1 base at J, with 15 bases in the middle. Germline-derived CDR1 and CDR2 are SGHVS and FQNEAQ. The CDR3 extends over 16 amino acids. CDR3 in DNA: TGTGCCAGCAGCCGAAGGACAGCAACATCCTACAATGAGCAGTTCTTC. Translation gives CASSRRTATSYNEQFF.

The CDR3 bases are TGTGCCAGCAGCCCCCGGGGGGGCTGGACAGATACGCAGTATTTT. Amino acids: CASSPRGGWTDTQYF. This chain uses TRBV9 with TRBJ2-3, with 8 bases matching TRBD2. The CDR3 sequence is 15 residues long. Per the germline V gene, CDR1 is SGDLS and CDR2 is YYNGEE. V lost 4 bases and J lost 3; bases outside the gene matches: 7.

This chain links TRBV5-1 with TRBJ2-5; unclear D gene. This CDR3 contains 10 residues. Germline assignment: CDR1 SGHRS and CDR2 YFSETQ. Trimming removed 9 bases at V and 5 bases at J, with 8 bases between. CDR3 protein: CAIWPETQYF. The CDR3 nucleotides read TGCGCCATCTGGCCCGAGACCCAGTACTTC.

The gene calls are TRBV2 and TRBJ1-2; 7 bases map to TRBD1. V was pared by 6 bases and J by 3 bases, with 4 bases of the junction left unmatched. The CDR3 totals 13 residues. Germline loops: CDR1 SNHLY, CDR2 FYNNEI. Here the CDR3 reads CASRITGDYGYTF. In nucleotides, the CDR3 is TGTGCCAGCAGGATAACAGGGGACTATGGCTACACCTTC.

This clone was seen once. The gene calls are TRBV9 and TRBJ1-1; the D gene is possibly TRBD1 (6 bases). The CDR3 has 13 residues. Germline CDR1 and CDR2: SGDLS and YYNGEE. Trimming shortened V by 0 bases and J by 5 bases, and 8 bases separated the two germline ends. CDR3 sequence reads: CASSVGGRTEAFF. In DNA, the CDR3 is TGTGCCAGCAGCGTAGGGGGGCGAACTGAAGCTTTCTTT. The variable domain in full, with the rest retrieved from reference TRBV9 and TRBJ1-1, is DSGVTQTPKHLITATGQRVTLRCSPRSGDLSVYWYQQSLDQGLQFLIQYYNGEERAKGNILERFSAQQFPDLHSELNLSSLELGDSALYFCASSVGGRTEAFFGQGTRLTVV.